This T cell receptor beta chain stems from a study of T cell repertoires in cytomegalovirus infection. Background on the study: CMV epitopes in the study were HLA-C-restricted (recently identified) and HLA-B-restricted (well studied). Public TCR beta signatures were indicative of both CMV infection and a matching HLA type.

Many counts were recorded for this clonotype. Its antigen is not identified. Overall study results and limits: HLA-C-restricted TCR beta clonotypes specific for CMV led the ex vivo response.

Germline V gene sequence: CDR1 SGHVS, CDR2 FNYEAQ. The germline V and J ends were trimmed by 2 bases and 7 bases, with 18 bases remaining between them. The CDR3 runs 16 residues. In TCRdb, the reads were re-called with MiXCR into one record per CDR3 protein. The sample contains fewer than 1,000,000 distinct CDR3 sequences, around 31% of which appear only once. This chain joins TRBV7-6 and TRBJ1-3; TRBD1 might be the D (6 bases). The source material was cultured CD8+ T cells from PBMCs, sampled from culture after CMV antigen stimulation. This TCR derives from a human donor in good health (CMV status not recorded). Some clones in this sample may be carry-over from other donors' samples. CDR3 DNA sequence: TGTGCCAGCAGCTTATCACAGGGCCTCAAGGGGAACACCATATATTTT. Translation: CASSLSQGLKGNTIYF.